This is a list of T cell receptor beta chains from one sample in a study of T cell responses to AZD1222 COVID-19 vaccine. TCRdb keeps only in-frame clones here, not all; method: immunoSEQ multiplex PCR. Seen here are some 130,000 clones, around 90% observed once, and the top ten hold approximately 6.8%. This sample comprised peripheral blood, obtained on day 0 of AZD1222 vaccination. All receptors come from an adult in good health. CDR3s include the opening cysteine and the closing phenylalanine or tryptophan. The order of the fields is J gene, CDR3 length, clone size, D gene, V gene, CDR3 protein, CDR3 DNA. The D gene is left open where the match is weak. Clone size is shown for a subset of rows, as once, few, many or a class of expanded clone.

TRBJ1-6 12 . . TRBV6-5 CASSYSGSPLHF TGTGCCAGCAGTTACTCCGGCTCACCCCTCCACTTT
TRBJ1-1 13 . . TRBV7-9 CASSLRGGTEAFF TGTGCCAGCAGCTTAAGAGGGGGGACTGAAGCTTTCTTT
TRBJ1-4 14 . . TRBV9 CASSADSRGEKLFF TGTGCCAGCAGCGCGGATTCCCGGGGAGAAAAACTGTTTTTT
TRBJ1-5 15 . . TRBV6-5 CASRSTATGYQPQHF TGTGCCAGCAGATCTACGGCCACAGGGTATCAGCCCCAGCATTTT
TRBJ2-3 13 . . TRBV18 CASSTHKTDTQYF TGTGCCAGCTCAACACATAAGACAGATACGCAGTATTTT
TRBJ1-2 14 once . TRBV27 CASSQRGGDHGYTF TGTGCCAGCAGTCAAAGGGGGGGGGATCATGGCTACACCTTC
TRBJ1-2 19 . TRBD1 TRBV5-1 CASSLTSGTGSGPNYGYTF TGCGCCAGCAGCCTCACCTCCGGGACAGGGTCTGGACCCAACTATGGCTACACCTTC
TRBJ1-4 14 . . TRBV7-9 CASSLNSGNEKLFF TGTGCCAGCAGCTTAAATTCAGGGAATGAAAAACTGTTTTTT
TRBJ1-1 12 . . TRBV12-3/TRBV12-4 CASSFGTAEAFF TGTGCCAGCAGTTTTGGGACGGCCGAAGCTTTCTTT
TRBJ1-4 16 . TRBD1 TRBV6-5 CASSYSIDRGEEKLFF TGTGCCAGCAGTTACTCGATCGACAGGGGTGAGGAAAAACTGTTTTTT
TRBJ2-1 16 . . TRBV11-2 CASSPLTGSKHNEQFF TGTGCCAGCAGCCCCCTGACTGGGTCCAAACACAATGAGCAGTTCTTC
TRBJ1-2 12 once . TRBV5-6 CASSLGTGGYTF TGTGCCAGCAGCTTGGGGACGGGTGGCTACACCTTC
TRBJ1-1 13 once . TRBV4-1 CASSQGWNTEAFF TGCGCCAGCAGCCAAGGTTGGAACACTGAAGCTTTCTTT
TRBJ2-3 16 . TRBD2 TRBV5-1 CASSLWTSGGAETQYF TGCGCCAGCAGCTTGTGGACTAGCGGGGGGGCTGAAACGCAGTATTTT
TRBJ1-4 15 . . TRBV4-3 CASSQGRVGNEKLFF TGCGCCAGCAGCCAAGGGCGAGTCGGTAATGAAAAACTGTTTTTT
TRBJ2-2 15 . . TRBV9 CASSVVRSWPGELFF TGTGCCAGCAGCGTAGTTCGGAGCTGGCCCGGGGAGCTGTTTTTT
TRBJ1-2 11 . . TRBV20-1 CSARVGYGYTF TGCAGTGCTAGAGTTGGATATGGCTACACCTTC
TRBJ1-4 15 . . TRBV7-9 CASRAGTSTNEKLFF TGTGCCAGCAGGGCTGGGACGTCAACTAATGAAAAACTGTTTTTT
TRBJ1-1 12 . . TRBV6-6 CASSSTGAEAFF TGTGCCAGCAGTAGTACGGGGGCTGAAGCTTTCTTT
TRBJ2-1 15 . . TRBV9 CASSVALSSYNEQFF TGTGCCAGCAGCGTAGCTCTGAGCTCCTACAATGAGCAGTTCTTC
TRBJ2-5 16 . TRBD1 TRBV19 CASTPKRDRSQETQYF TGTGCCAGTACCCCAAAGAGGGACAGGAGCCAAGAGACCCAGTACTTC
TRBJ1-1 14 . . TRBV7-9 CASSMFDSNTEAFF TGTGCCAGCAGTATGTTCGACTCGAACACTGAAGCTTTCTTT
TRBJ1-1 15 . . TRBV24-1 CATSDLWQDNTEAFF TGTGCCACCAGTGATTTGTGGCAGGACAACACTGAAGCTTTCTTT
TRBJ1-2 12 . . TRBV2 CATTSRSNGYTF TGTGCCACTACTAGCAGAAGCAATGGCTACACCTTC
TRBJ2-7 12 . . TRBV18 CASSPPTGEQYF TGTGCCAGCTCACCACCGACGGGCGAGCAGTACTTC
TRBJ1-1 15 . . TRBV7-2 CASSLARGEYTEAFF TGTGCCAGCAGCTTAGCTCGGGGCGAGTACACTGAAGCTTTCTTT
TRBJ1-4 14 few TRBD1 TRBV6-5 CASSNTGVGEKLFF TGTGCCAGCAGCAACACAGGGGTGGGTGAAAAACTGTTTTTT
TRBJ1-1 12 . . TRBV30 CAWSVGNTEAFF TGTGCCTGGAGTGTGGGGAACACTGAAGCTTTCTTT
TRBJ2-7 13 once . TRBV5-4 CASSLQSSYEQYF TGTGCCAGCAGCTTGCAAAGCTCCTACGAGCAGTACTTC
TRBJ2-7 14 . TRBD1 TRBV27 CASSFGTGDYEQYF TGTGCCAGCAGTTTCGGGACAGGGGATTACGAGCAGTACTTC
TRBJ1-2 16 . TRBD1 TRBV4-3 CASSQGTLRGNYGYTF TGCGCCAGCAGCCAAGGCACCCTCAGGGGGAACTATGGCTACACCTTC
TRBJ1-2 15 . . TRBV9 CASSGLGPLTDGYTF TGTGCCAGCAGCGGCCTAGGACCCCTTACCGACGGCTACACCTTC
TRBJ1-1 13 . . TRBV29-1 CSVGGPGGTEAFF TGCAGCGTTGGTGGACCGGGGGGCACTGAAGCTTTCTTT
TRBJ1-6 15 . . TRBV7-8 CASSTYPDANSPLHF TGTGCCAGCAGCACTTACCCCGACGCTAATTCACCCCTCCACTTT